This T cell receptor beta chain was captured by sequencing in a study of molecular identifiers for immune sequencing clone quantification. Study results and caveats: In naive cells, clones above 20 RNA copies held under 1% of molecules, whereas in effector cells they held over 98%.

Listed TCR primers, together with previously described methods, were used for the bulk TCR libraries. Each CDR3 protein gets one entry after TCRdb re-called the PCR reads with MiXCR. Of under 800,000 distinct CDR3 sequences in the sample, 25% are singletons; the top ten hold 0.78%. V gave up 3 bases and J gave up 6 bases, with 14 bases separating them. Looked up from germline, CDR1 is SNHLY and CDR2 is FYNNEI. CDR3 size: 14 residues. Naive CD8 library inputs spanned 20,000 to 1,000,000 sorted cells and 10%, 30% or 50% RNA. Sorted naive CD8 T cells were those defined as CD8+CD4-CCR7+CD45RA+. A few counts support this clonotype. Its antigen is not known.

The rearrangement uses TRBV2 and TRBJ1-2; no reliable D call. This clonotype was obtained from a human donor in good health. Some libraries in this study had Jurkat cell RNA spiked in. Sequences were obtained from naive CD8+ T cells from blood, with Jurkat cell RNA spiked in. The subset here: FACS-sorted CD8+CD4-CCR7+CD45RA+ naive T cells. The CDR3 bases are TGTGCCAGCAGTGAGTGGACCCAACGAGATGGCTACACCTTC. Amino acids: CASSEWTQRDGYTF.